Below are 21 T cell receptor beta chains sequenced from a single sample in a study of T cell repertoires in cytomegalovirus infection (dated by TCRdb to about 2019). This specimen's treatment or condition label, per the study, means: in vitro stimulation with specific CMV peptide epitopes to enrich CMV-specific T cells. TCRdb lists the instrument as Illumina HiSeq 1500. The raw public data were reprocessed by TCRdb itself: fastp quality trimming at Q25, MiXCR clonotype calling, in-frame beta chains only. Every CDR3 protein is listed once, alongside the most common genes and DNA of its rows. The sample table shows around 710,000 distinct CDR3 sequences, and under 35% are seen once. Around 14% of the sample is held by the ten biggest clonotypes. The antigens for these receptors are not known. Here the sequenced sample was cultured CD8+ T cells from PBMCs, taken from culture after CMV antigen stimulation. These receptors came from a human donor in good health (CMV status not recorded). Some clones in this sample may be carry-over from other donors' samples.

This chain uses TRBV12-3 or TRBV12-4 with TRBJ2-3; 9 bases are a match to TRBD2. Trimming took 6 bases from V and 5 from J; bases not matched to a gene: 3. The CDR3 has 13 residues. The CDR3: CASSPTSGDTQYF. The CDR3 DNA is TGTGCCAGCAGCCCGACTAGCGGAGATACGCAGTATTTT.

The chain is built from TRBV6-8 and TRBJ2-7; TRBD1 or TRBD2 may be the D gene (5 bases each). The CDR3 is made up of 15 amino acids. Germline CDR1 MNHGY, CDR2 SAAAGT. With 5 bases removed from V and 2 bases from J, the gap between germline ends came to 16 bases. CDR3: CASSLRDLSPYEQYF. DNA of the CDR3: TGTGCCAGCAGTCTCCGGGACCTTTCCCCCTACGAGCAGTACTTC.

This clonotype turned up a few times. This sequence joins TRBV4-3 and TRBJ1-2; 7 positions match TRBD1. The germline V gene has CDR1 LGHNA and CDR2 YSLEER. The junction had 15 bases not matched to a gene; V was cut back by 1 base and J by 7 bases. The CDR3 loop spans 17 amino acids. The CDR3 region has the DNA TGCGCCAGCAGCCAAGCGCCCCCGGCAGGGGGAAAGTCTGGCTACACCTTC. Residues: CASSQAPPAGGKSGYTF.

CDR3 in DNA: TGTGCCAGTAGCCTTCTACAGGGAATCGAAGACAATGAGCAGTTCTTC. Translated: CASSLLQGIEDNEQFF. The chain carries TRBV19 and TRBJ2-1, with D maybe TRBD1 (6 bases). V dropped 6 bases and J dropped 5 bases, with 20 bases sitting between them. This CDR3 has 16 amino acids. Germline CDR1 LNHDA, CDR2 SQIVND (reference sequence). Full variable domain (outside the CDR3, taken from reference TRBV19 and TRBJ2-1): DGGITQSPKYLFRKEGQNVTLSCEQNLNHDAMYWYRQDPGQGLRLIYYSQIVNDFQKGDIAEGYSVSREKKESFPLTVTSAQKNPTAFYLCASSLLQGIEDNEQFFGPGTRLTVL.

This clonotype was counted only a few times. The chain recombines TRBV6-2 or TRBV6-3 with TRBJ2-3; D may be TRBD1 (5 bases). The V gene lost 4 bases and the J gene lost 3 bases, with 11 bases spanning the gap. The germline V gene encodes CDR1 MNHEY and CDR2 SVGEGT. The CDR3 loop spans 14 amino acids. DNA for the CDR3: TGTGCCAGCAGTTGGGGAAGGGGTACAGATACGCAGTATTTT. This translates into CASSWGRGTDTQYF.

Many counts were recorded for this clonotype. The gene calls are TRBV27 and TRBJ1-2; 7 nucleotides match TRBD1. Germline assignment: CDR1 MNHEY and CDR2 SMNVEV (reference sequence). This CDR3 spans 15 amino acids. The trim removed 2 bases at V and 2 bases at J, leaving 5 bases unmatched. CDR3 DNA: TGTGCCAGCAGTTTAGGGAGGGGGCGCAACTATGGCTACACCTTC. This encodes CASSLGRGRNYGYTF.

The table lists this clonotype with a few counts. The chain is built from TRBV12-3 or TRBV12-4 and TRBJ2-3; a weak D match, TRBD2 (6 bases). This CDR3 comprises 19 residues. Trimming pared 3 bases from V and 3 bases from J, leaving 25 bases between. CDR3 sequence: CASSLGPYPGLRGTDTQYF. The CDR3 DNA is TGTGCCAGCAGTTTGGGGCCCTATCCGGGACTCCGTGGAACAGATACGCAGTATTTT.

This clonotype has ten or more counts. The V gene is TRBV11-3, the J gene TRBJ1-1; D uncertain. This CDR3 spans 13 amino acids. Germline CDR1 SGHNT, CDR2 YENEEA. The V end lost 5 bases, the J end lost 0 bases, and 7 bases lay between the germline ends. In DNA form, the CDR3 reads TGTGCCAGCAGCGTCGACATGAACACTGAAGCTTTCTTT. This codes for CASSVDMNTEAFF.

This clonotype came up a few times. The V call is TRBV24-1, the J call TRBJ1-5; 8 positions agree with TRBD1. The CDR3 runs 15 residues. Losses at the gene ends were 3 bases for V and 2 bases for J; bases not matched to a gene: 2. Germline loops: CDR1 KGHDR, CDR2 SFDVKD. CDR3 region: CATSDLTGGNQPQHF. In DNA form, the CDR3 reads TGTGCCACCAGTGATCTGACAGGGGGCAATCAGCCCCAGCATTTT.

This clonotype was picked up a small number of times. The chain is built from TRBV6-1 and TRBJ1-1, with D tentatively TRBD1 (5 bases). V was shortened by 2 bases and J by 0 bases, with 10 bases between the two germline ends. The CDR3 spans 15 residues. Germline V gene data show CDR1 as MNHNS and CDR2 as SASEGT. Here the CDR3 DNA reads TGTGCCAGCAGTGAATGGGGACTTCTGAACACTGAAGCTTTCTTT. Translating it yields CASSEWGLLNTEAFF.

This clonotype came up a few times. The V gene is TRBV24-1, the J gene TRBJ2-1, with a tentative D call TRBD2 (6 bases). Germline lookup yields CDR1 KGHDR and CDR2 SFDVKD. The CDR3 has 15 amino acids. Trimming shortened V by 2 bases and J by 6 bases, and 13 bases separated the two germline ends. The chain's CDR3 is CATSDWRVGSNEQFF. CDR3 bases: TGTGCCACCAGTGATTGGAGGGTGGGTAGCAATGAGCAGTTCTTC.

This clonotype turned up a few times. The rearrangement joins TRBV11-2 to TRBJ2-1; 8 bases line up with TRBD2. V lost 6 bases and J lost 4; bases outside the gene matches: 2. From germline, CDR1 is SGHAT and CDR2 FQNNGV. The CDR3 is made up of 13 amino acids. CDR3 nucleotide sequence: TGTGCCAGCAGAACTAGCGGTTACAATGAGCAGTTCTTC. Translating gives CASRTSGYNEQFF.

This chain connects TRBV6-2 or TRBV6-3 to TRBJ2-5; 12 positions agree with TRBD2. There are 15 residues in the CDR3. V trimming: 6 bases; J trimming: 1 base; junction bases outside the gene matches: 3. CDR1 MNHEY and CDR2 SVGEGT come from the germline V gene. CDR3 DNA sequence: TGTGCCAGCAGGGAGACTAGCGGGGGCCAAGAGACCCAGTACTTC. Its translation is CASRETSGGQETQYF.

In its sample, this clonotype was seen a few times. The gene calls are TRBV7-9 and TRBJ2-2; a possible D gene is TRBD1 (5 bases). The CDR3 sequence is 14 residues long. Germline V gene data show CDR1 as SEHNR and CDR2 as FQNEAQ (reference sequence). The V gene lost 7 bases and the J gene lost 2 bases, with 11 bases spanning the gap. The DNA of the CDR3 is TGTGCCAGCACCCCGGACATTAACACCGGGGAGCTGTTTTTT. Its translation: CASTPDINTGELFF.

V gene TRBV7-6 combines with J gene TRBJ2-1; TRBD2 is a possible D gene (5 bases). From germline, CDR1 is SGHVS and CDR2 FNYEAQ. The CDR3 has 17 residues. The V and J ends lost 5 bases and 0 bases respectively, with 17 bases between them. The DNA of the CDR3 is TGTGCCAGCAGCCGCCCTGGCGGGCTTAACTCCTACAATGAGCAGTTCTTC. It specifies CASSRPGGLNSYNEQFF.

This clonotype was counted a few times. This rearrangement joins TRBV15 to TRBJ1-5; TRBD1 might be the D (5 bases). The CDR3 spans 15 residues. Germline values: CDR1 LNHNV, CDR2 YYDKDF (reference sequence). Trimming left V 0 bases short and J 3 bases short, with 9 bases between. The CDR3 reads CATSRDRGHNQPQHF. CDR3 bases: TGTGCCACCAGCAGAGATAGGGGTCACAATCAGCCCCAGCATTTT.

As concerns this clonotype: A much larger clone differs by one base, so this may be a read error. The chain couples TRBV7-6 to TRBJ1-3; D not resolved. There are 14 residues in the CDR3. Germline V gene sequence: CDR1 SGHVS, CDR2 FNYEAQ. CDR3 DNA sequence: TGTGCCAGCAGCTCCCCGGCGCCTGGAAAAACCATATATTTT. Its protein product is CASSSPAPGKTIYF.

The chain couples TRBV6-6 to TRBJ2-6, with no clear D. In germline, CDR1 is MNHNY, CDR2 SVGAGI (reference sequence). This CDR3 has 20 amino acids. V lost 2 bases, J lost 0 bases, and 20 bases lay in between. The CDR3 bases are TGTGCCAGCAGTTACCGTAGGCGATCACAACTAAGCTCTGGGGCCAACGTCCTGACTTTC. Protein sequence: CASSYRRRSQLSSGANVLTF.

This clonotype was detected a few times. CDR3 protein: CASSHNRGRNSPLHF. As DNA, the CDR3 is TGCGCCAGCAGCCACAATAGGGGGCGGAATTCACCCCTCCACTTT. The chain combines TRBV4-1 with TRBJ1-6; 7 positions match TRBD1. Unmatched junction bases numbered 6, after V lost 3 bases and J lost 7 bases. The CDR3 length is 15 residues. Germline V gene data show CDR1 as MGHRA and CDR2 as YSYEKL.

This clonotype has only a few counts. The chain couples TRBV7-9 to TRBJ2-6; 10 nucleotides match TRBD1. With V trimmed by 5 bases and J by 0 bases, 10 bases remained unmatched. Germline V gene sequence: CDR1 SEHNR, CDR2 FQNEAQ (reference sequence). The CDR3 length is 19 residues. CDR3 DNA: TGTGCCAGCAGCAGCCAGGGACAGGGGCCCAACTCTGGGGCCAACGTCCTGACTTTC. Its protein product is CASSSQGQGPNSGANVLTF.

The V gene is TRBV27, the J gene TRBJ2-3; D gene ambiguous. V was trimmed by 0 bases and J by 1 base, leaving 8 bases between them. CDR1 and CDR2 from the germline V gene are MNHEY and SMNVEV (reference sequence). The CDR3 sequence is 15 residues long. In nucleotides, the CDR3 is TGTGCCAGCAGTTTATCCTTTAGGGGCACAGATACGCAGTATTTT. It translates to CASSLSFRGTDTQYF.